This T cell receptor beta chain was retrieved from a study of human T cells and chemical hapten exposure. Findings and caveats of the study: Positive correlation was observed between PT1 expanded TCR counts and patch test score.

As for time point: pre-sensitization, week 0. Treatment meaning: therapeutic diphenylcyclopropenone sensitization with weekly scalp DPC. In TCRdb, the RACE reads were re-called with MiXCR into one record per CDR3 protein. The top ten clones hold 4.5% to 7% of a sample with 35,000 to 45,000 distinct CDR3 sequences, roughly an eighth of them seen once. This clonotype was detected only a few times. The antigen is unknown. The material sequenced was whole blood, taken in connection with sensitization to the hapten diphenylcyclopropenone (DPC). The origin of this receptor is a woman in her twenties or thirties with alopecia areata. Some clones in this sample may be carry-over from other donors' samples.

The DNA for the CDR3 is TGTGCCAGCAGTCGAGTCCCCTGGACTAGCGGGAGTTTTGCGCAGCAGTACTTC. Residues: CASSRVPWTSGSFAQQYF. The rearrangement links TRBV28 to TRBJ2-7, with TRBD2 matching 13 bases. Looked up from germline, CDR1 is MDHEN and CDR2 is SYDVKM. The CDR3 loop spans 18 amino acids. V was pared by 5 bases and J by 8 bases, with 18 bases of the junction left unmatched.